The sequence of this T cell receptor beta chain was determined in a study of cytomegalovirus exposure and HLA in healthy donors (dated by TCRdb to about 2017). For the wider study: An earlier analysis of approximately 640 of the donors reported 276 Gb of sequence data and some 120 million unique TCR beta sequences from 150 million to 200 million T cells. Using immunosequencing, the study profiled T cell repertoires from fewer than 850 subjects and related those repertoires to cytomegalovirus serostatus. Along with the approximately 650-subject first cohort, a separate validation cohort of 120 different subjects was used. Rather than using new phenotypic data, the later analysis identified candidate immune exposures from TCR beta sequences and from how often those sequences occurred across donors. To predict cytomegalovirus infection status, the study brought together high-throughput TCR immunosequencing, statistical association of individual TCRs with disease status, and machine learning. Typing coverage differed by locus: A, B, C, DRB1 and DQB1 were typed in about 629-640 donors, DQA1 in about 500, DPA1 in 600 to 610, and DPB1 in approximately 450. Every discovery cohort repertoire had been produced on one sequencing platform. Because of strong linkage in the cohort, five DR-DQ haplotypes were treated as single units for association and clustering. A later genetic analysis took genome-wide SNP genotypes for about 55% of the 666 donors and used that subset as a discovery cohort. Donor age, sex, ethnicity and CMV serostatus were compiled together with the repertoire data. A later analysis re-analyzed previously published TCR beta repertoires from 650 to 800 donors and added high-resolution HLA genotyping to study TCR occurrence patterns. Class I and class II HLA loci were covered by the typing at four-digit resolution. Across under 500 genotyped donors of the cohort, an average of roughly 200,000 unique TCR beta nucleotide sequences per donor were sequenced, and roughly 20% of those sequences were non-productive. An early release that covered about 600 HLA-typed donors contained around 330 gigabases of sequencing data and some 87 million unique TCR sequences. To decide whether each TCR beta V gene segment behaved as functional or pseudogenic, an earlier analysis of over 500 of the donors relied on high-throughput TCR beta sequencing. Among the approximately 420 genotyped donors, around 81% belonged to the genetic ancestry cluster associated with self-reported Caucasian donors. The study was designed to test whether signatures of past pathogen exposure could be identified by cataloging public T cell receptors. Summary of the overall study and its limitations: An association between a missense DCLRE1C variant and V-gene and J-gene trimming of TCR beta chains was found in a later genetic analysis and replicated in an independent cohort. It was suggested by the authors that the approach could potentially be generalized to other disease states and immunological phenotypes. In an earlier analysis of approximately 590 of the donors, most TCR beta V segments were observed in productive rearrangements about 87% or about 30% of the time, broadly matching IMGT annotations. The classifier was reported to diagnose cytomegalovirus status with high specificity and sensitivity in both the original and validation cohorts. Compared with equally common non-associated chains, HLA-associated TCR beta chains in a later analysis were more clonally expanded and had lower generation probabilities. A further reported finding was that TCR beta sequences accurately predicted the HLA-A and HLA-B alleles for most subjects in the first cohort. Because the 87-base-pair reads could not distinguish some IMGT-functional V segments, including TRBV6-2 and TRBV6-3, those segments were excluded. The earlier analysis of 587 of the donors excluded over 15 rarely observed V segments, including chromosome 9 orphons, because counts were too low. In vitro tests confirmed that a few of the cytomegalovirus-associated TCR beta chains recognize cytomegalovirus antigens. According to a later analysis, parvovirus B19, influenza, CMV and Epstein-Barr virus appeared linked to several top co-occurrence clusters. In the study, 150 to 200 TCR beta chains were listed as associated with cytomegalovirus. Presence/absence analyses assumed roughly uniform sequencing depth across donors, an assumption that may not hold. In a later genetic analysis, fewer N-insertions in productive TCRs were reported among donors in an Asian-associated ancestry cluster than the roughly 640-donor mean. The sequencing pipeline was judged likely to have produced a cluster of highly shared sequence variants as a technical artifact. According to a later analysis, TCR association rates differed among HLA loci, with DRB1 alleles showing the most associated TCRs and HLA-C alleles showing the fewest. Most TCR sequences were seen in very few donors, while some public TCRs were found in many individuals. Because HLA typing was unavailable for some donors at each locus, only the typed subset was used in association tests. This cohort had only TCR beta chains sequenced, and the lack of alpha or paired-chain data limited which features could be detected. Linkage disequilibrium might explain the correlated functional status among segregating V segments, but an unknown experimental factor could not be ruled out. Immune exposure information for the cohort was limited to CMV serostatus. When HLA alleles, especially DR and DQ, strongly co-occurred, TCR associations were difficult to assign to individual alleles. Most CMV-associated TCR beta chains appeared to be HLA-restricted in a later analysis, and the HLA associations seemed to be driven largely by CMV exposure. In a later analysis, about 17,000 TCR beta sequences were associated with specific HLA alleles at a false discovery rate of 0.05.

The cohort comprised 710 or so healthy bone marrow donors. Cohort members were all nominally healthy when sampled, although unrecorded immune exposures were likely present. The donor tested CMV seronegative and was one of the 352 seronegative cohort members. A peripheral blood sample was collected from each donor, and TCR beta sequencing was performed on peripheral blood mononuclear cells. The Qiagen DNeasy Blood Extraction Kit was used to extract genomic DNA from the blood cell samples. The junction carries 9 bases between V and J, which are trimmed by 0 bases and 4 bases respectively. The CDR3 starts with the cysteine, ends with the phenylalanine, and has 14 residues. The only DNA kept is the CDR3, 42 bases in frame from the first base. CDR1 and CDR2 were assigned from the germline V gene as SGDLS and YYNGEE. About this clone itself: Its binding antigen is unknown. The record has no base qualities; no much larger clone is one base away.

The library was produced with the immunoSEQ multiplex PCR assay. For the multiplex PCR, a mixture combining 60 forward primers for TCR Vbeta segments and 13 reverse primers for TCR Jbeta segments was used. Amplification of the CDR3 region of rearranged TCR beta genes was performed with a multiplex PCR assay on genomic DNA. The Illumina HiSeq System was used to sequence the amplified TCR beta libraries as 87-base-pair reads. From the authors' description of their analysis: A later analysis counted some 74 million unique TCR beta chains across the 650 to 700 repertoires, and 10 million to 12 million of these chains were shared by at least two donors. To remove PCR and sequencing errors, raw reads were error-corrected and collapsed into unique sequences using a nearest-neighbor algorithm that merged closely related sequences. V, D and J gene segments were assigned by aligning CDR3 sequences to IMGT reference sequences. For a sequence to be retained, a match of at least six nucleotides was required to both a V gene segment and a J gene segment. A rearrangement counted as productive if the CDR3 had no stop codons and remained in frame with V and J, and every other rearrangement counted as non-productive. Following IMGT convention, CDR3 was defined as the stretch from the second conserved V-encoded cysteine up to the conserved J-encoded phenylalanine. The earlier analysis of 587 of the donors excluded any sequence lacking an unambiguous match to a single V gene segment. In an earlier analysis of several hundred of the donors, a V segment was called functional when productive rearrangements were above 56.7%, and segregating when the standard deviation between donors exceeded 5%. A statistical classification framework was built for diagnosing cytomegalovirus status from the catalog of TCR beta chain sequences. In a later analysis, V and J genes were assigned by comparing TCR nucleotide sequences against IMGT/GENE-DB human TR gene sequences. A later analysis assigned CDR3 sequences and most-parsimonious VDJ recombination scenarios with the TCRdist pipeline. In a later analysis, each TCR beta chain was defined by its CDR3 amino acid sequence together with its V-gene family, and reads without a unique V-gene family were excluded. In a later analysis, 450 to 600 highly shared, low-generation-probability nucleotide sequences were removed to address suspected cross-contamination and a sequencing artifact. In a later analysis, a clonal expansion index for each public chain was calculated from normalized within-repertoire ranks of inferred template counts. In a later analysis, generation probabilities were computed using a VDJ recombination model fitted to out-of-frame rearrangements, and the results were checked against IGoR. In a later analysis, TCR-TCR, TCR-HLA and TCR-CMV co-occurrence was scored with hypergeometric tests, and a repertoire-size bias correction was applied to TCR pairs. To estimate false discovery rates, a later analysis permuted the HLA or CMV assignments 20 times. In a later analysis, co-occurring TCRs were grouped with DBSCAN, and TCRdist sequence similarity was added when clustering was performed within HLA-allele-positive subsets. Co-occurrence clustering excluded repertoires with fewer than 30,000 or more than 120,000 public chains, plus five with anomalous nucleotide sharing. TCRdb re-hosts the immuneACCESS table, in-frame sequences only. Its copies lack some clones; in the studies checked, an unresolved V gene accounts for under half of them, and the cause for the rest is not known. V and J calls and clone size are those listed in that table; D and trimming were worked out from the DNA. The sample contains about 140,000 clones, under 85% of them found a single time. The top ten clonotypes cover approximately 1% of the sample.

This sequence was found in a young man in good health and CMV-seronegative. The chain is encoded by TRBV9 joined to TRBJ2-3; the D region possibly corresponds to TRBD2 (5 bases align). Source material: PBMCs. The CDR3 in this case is CASSVGGNADTQYF. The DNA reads TGTGCCAGCAGCGTAGGAGGGAACGCAGATACGCAGTATTTT.